This T cell receptor (beta chain) stems from a study of beta chain features in type 1 diabetes. Regarding the study as a whole: TCRB CDR3s were moderately but significantly shorter in Type 1 diabetes patients in all four CD4+ subsets.

The germline gives CDR1 MDHEN, CDR2 SYDVKM. J lost 13 bases, V lost 7 bases, and 11 bases had no gene match. This CDR3 is built from 12 residues. Sequencing targeted expressed TCRB transcripts, as all isolated RNA had been reverse transcribed. Repertoires were generated with immunoSEQ multiplex PCR, while TCRdb's copy carries only in-frame clones and drops some. The data show some 160,000 clones, about 8.1% seen once. About this clone itself: Antigen unknown.

Sequencing used central memory CD4+ T cells from blood. The sequence derives from a woman aged 18-35 years with type 1 diabetes. The rearrangement uses TRBV28 and TRBJ1-2; 8 bases align to TRBD1. CDR3 region: CASTPPQGAATF. CDR3 bases: TGTGCCAGCACCCCCCCCCAGGGGGCTGCCACCTTC.